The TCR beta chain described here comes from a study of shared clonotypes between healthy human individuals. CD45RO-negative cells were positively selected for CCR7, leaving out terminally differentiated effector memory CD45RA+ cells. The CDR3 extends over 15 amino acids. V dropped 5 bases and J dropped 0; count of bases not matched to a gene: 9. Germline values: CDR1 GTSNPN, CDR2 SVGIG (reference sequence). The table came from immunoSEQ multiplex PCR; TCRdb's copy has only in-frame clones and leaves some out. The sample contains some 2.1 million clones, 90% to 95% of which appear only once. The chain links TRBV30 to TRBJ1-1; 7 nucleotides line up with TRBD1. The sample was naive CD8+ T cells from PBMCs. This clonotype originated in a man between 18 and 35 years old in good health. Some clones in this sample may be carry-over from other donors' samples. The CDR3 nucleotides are TGTGCCTGGGAGGGGGACAGTTTTATGAACACTGAAGCTTTCTTT. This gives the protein CAWEGDSFMNTEAFF.